The rows below give T cell receptor beta chains drawn from one sample of a study of T cells in Graves' hyperthyroidism and ophthalmopathy. TCRdb re-analysed the multiplex PCR reads in MiXCR, keeping a single row per CDR3 protein. The table includes about 500,000 distinct CDR3 sequences, about 16% detected once. Material: blood. These receptors came from a woman younger than 45 with Graves' ophthalmopathy. Both conserved end residues are part of each CDR3. D genes are given only for firm matches. Where a row states a size, it is once, few, many or the class of an expanded clone; other rows omit it.

clone size: many
J gene: TRBJ2-5
D gene: NA
V gene: TRBV7-2
CDR3 length: 18
CDR3 DNA: TGTGCCAGCAGCTCCCACTTTGGTACAATACCAGATCAAGAGACCCAGTACTTC
CDR3 protein: CASSSHFGTIPDQETQYF

clone size: NA
J gene: TRBJ2-7
D gene: NA
V gene: TRBV28
CDR3 length: 15
CDR3 DNA: TGTGCCAGCAGTTCCCCAACAGCAGCCCCATACGAGCAGTACTTC
CDR3 protein: CASSSPTAAPYEQYF

clone size: NA
J gene: TRBJ2-2
D gene: NA
V gene: TRBV6-1
CDR3 length: 11
CDR3 DNA: TGTGCCAGCATGGGGGCCGGGGAGCTGTTTTTT
CDR3 protein: CASMGAGELFF

clone size: few
J gene: TRBJ1-1
D gene: NA
V gene: TRBV29-1
CDR3 length: 13
CDR3 DNA: TGCAGCGTGGGGGCGGGGGCGCGGACTGAAGCTTTCTTT
CDR3 protein: CSVGAGARTEAFF

clone size: NA
J gene: TRBJ2-1
D gene: NA
V gene: TRBV29-1
CDR3 length: 14
CDR3 DNA: TGCAGCGTTGAAGTGGCAGGCTCATACAATGAGCAGTTCTTC
CDR3 protein: CSVEVAGSYNEQFF

clone size: NA
J gene: TRBJ2-7
D gene: TRBD2
V gene: TRBV2
CDR3 length: 13
CDR3 DNA: TGTGCCACCCTACGGGAGGGCCTCTACGAGCAGTACTTC
CDR3 protein: CATLREGLYEQYF

clone size: few
J gene: TRBJ1-1
D gene: NA
V gene: TRBV5-4
CDR3 length: 13
CDR3 DNA: TGTGCCAGCAGCTTTCAATCCTTCACTGAAGCTTTCTTT
CDR3 protein: CASSFQSFTEAFF

clone size: many
J gene: TRBJ2-1
D gene: NA
V gene: TRBV30
CDR3 length: 16
CDR3 DNA: TGTGCCTGGAGTGTACCTTGGGGGGAGGAGGTCAATGAGCAGTTCTTC
CDR3 protein: CAWSVPWGEEVNEQFF

clone size: once
J gene: TRBJ2-1
D gene: NA
V gene: TRBV11-2
CDR3 length: 13
CDR3 DNA: TGTGCCAGCAGCCCCCGGGGACCTATAAAGCAGTCCTTC
CDR3 protein: CASSPRGPIKQSF

clone size: NA
J gene: TRBJ2-3
D gene: NA
V gene: TRBV9
CDR3 length: 16
CDR3 DNA: TGTGCCAGCAGCGTCGGAACAATCGCTAGCACAGATACGCAGTATTTT
CDR3 protein: CASSVGTIASTDTQYF

clone size: many
J gene: TRBJ1-1
D gene: TRBD1
V gene: TRBV6-2/TRBV6-3
CDR3 length: 13
CDR3 DNA: TGTGCCAGCCGGGACAGCCTGAACACTGAAGCTTTCTTT
CDR3 protein: CASRDSLNTEAFF

clone size: few
J gene: TRBJ1-5
D gene: NA
V gene: TRBV19
CDR3 length: 16
CDR3 DNA: TGTGCCAGTAGTATAGGCGGTTCGTGGGAAGGTCAGCCCCAGCATTTT
CDR3 protein: CASSIGGSWEGQPQHF

clone size: NA
J gene: TRBJ1-4
D gene: NA
V gene: TRBV3-1
CDR3 length: 14
CDR3 DNA: TGTGCCAGCAGCCAAGTTACGGGGAACGAAAAACTGTTTTTT
CDR3 protein: CASSQVTGNEKLFF

clone size: few
J gene: TRBJ2-2
D gene: TRBD2
V gene: TRBV4-3
CDR3 length: 16
CDR3 DNA: TGCGCCAGCAGCCCGGGACTAGCGGAAGGGCGTGGGGAGCTGTTTTTT
CDR3 protein: CASSPGLAEGRGELFF